This T cell receptor beta chain was obtained from a study of response to subunit inactivated influenza vaccine. TCRdb re-derived calls from the RT-PCR reads in MiXCR, one entry per CDR3 protein. In the table there are 500,000 to 600,000 distinct CDR3 sequences, about an eighth of which are singletons. The ends lost 3 bases at V and 8 bases at J; junction bases unmatched: 12. In germline, CDR1 is MNHNS, CDR2 SASEGT. This CDR3 is built from 16 residues. The specimen comprised PBMCs from blood, sampled on the day of vaccination. The source of this sequence is a man aged 50-60 years who received an inactivated influenza vaccine. The V and J genes are TRBV6-1 and TRBJ2-4, with 8 positions matching TRBD2. The CDR3 is CASSDHLTSGSDIQYF. The CDR3 region has the DNA TGTGCCAGCAGTGACCACCTCACTAGCGGTTCGGACATTCAGTACTTC.